Described below is a single TCR beta chain sequence and its context. This sample is drawn from a study of T cell changes during pregnancy in multiple sclerosis. Using immunoSEQ multiplex PCR, the repertoire was profiled, and TCRdb retains in-frame clones only, with some absent. The repertoire holds around 52,000 clones, with roughly 90% as singletons. This CDR3 contains 15 residues. Trimming took 5 bases from V and 5 from J; bases not matched to a gene: 8. Germline assignment: CDR1 SGHTA and CDR2 FQGNSA. This receptor was taken from a female donor in good health, enrolled as a control in a pregnancy study. The sequences come from CD4+ T cells from peripheral blood mononuclear cells, collected after pregnancy. This chain joins TRBV7-2 and TRBJ1-5; 8 nucleotides align to TRBD1. For the CDR3, the DNA is TGTGCCAGCAGCCCTCAGCAGGGGGCCCATCAGCCCCAGCATTTT. Amino acid sequence: CASSPQQGAHQPQHF.